This entry describes one TCR beta chain. Its target is unknown. The source of the sample is a study of CD8+ T cells in alopecia areata. Study results and caveats: Sequences from scalp samples also cover resident alphabeta T cells of normal skin. In lesional scalp, particularly from alopecia totalis/universalis, clonality was higher than in normal scalp.

The CDR3 covers 13 residues. Germline values: CDR1 SEHNR, CDR2 FQNEAQ (reference sequence). Reverse transcription of extracted RNA yielded cDNA, which provided the sequencing template. Profiled with immunoSEQ multiplex PCR; TCRdb holds only in-frame clones, not every one. The table shows more than 200,000 clones, with approximately 61% occurring only once. The V gene is TRBV7-9, the J gene TRBJ2-1, with TRBD2 matching over 7 bases. This sample comprised CD4+ T cells sorted from blood, obtained at week 0. This TCR was sampled from a human donor with alopecia areata. DNA of the CDR3: TGTGCGTCCACGACGGGGGGCTACAATGAGCAGTTCTTC. Protein: CASTTGGYNEQFF. Variable domain in full (rest from reference TRBV7-9 and TRBJ2-1): DTGVSQNPRHKITKRGQNVTFRCDPISEHNRLYWYRQTLGQGPEFLTYFQNEAQLEKSRLLSDRFSAERPKGSFSTLEIQRTEQGDSAMYLCASTTGGYNEQFFGPGTRLTVL.